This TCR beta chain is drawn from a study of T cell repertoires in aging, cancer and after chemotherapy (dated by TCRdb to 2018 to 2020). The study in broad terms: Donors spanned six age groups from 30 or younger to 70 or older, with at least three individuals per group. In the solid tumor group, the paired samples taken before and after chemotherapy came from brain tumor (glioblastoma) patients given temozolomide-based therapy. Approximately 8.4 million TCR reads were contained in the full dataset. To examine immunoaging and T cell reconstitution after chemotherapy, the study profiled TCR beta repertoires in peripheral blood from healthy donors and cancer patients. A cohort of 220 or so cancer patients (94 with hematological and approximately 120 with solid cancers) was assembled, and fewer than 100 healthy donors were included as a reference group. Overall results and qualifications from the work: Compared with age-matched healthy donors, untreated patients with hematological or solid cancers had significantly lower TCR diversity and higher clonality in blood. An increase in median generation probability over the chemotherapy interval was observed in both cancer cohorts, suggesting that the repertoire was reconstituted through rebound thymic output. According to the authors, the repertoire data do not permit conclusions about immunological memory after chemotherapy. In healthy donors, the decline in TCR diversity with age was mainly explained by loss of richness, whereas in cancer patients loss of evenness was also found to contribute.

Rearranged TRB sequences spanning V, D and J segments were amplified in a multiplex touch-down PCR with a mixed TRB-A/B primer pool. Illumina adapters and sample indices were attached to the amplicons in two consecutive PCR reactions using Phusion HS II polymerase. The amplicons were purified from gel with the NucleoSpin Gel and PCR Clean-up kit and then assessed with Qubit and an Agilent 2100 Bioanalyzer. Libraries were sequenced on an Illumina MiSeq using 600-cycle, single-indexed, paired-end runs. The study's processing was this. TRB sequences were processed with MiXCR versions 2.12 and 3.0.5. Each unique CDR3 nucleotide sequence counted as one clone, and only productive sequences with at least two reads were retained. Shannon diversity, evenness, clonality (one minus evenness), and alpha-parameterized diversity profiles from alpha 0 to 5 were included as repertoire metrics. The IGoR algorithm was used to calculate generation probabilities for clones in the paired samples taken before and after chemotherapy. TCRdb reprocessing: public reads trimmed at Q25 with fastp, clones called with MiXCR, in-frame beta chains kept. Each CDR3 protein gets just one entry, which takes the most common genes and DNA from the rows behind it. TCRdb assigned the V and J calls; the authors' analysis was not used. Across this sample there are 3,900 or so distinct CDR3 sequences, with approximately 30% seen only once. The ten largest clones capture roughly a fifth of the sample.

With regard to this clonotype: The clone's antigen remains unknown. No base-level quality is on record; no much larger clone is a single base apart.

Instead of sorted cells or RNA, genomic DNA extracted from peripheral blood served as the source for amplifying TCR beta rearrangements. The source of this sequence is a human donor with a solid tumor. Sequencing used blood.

This receptor has the CDR3 CASSLEVPQYF. DNA sequence: TGTGCCAGCAGCTTGGAGGTTCCCCAGTACTTC. The V and J genes are TRBV5-5 and TRBJ2-5, with the D segment identity uncertain. Taken from the germline V gene (reference sequence), the CDR1 and CDR2 loops are SGHKS and YYEKEE. Deletion took 0 bases off V and 9 bases off J, with a span of 6 bases between the germline ends. There are 11 amino acids in the CDR3, from cysteine to phenylalanine inclusive. Only CDR3 DNA remains: 33 bases, in frame from the first base.